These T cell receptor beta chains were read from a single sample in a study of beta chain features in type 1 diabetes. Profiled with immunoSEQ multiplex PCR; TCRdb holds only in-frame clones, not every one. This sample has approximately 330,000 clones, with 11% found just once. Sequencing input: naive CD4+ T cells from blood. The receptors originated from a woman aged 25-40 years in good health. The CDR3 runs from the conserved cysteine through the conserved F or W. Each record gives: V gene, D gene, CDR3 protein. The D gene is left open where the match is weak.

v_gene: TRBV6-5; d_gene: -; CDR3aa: CASKNLATSYNEQFF
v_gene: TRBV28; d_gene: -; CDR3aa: CASGGGTYEQYF
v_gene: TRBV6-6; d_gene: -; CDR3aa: CASNGGQGISEQYF
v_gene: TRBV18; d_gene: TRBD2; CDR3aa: CASSPGLAGAGPYEQYF
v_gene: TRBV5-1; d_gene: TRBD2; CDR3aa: CASSPRTSGQETQYF
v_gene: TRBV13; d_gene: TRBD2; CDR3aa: CASSFKREPSGANVLTF
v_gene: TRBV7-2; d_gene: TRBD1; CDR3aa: CASSLSPGGYEQYF
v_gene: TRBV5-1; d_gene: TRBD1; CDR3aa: CASSPRGPLDEQYF
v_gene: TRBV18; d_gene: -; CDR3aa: CASSPYELTGELFF
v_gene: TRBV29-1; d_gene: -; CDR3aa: CSVESGVIASRQETQYF
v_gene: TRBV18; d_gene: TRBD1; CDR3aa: CASSTGGTNEKLFF
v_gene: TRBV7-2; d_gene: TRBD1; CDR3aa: CASSLGQGTDTEAFF
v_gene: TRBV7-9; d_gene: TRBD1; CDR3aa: CASSRDRGSEPQHF
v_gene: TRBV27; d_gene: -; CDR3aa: CASSQTETHYGYTF
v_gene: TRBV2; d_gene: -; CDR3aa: CASIPTALGGYTF
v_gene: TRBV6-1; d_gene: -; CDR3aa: CASSEEWRGTEAFF
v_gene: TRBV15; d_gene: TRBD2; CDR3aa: CATSTGTSGSLKTQYF
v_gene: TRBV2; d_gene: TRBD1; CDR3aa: CASSLRDSQETQYF
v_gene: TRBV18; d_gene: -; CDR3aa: CASSLSSIPEQYF
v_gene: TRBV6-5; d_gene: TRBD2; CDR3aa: CASTSSGRAGELFF
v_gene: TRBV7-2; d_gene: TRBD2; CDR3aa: CATGTSGRIETQYF
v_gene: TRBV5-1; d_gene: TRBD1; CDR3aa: CASSYYRGQDPQYF
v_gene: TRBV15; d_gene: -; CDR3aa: CATSWRKDNEQFF
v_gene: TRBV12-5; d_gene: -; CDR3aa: CASGESGEQFF
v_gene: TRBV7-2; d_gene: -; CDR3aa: CASSSSSYEQYF
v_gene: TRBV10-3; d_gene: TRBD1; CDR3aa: CAIDGTEGYEQYF
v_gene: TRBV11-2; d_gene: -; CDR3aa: CASSFGLISGANVLTF
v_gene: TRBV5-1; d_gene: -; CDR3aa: CASSLDPGLENEQFF
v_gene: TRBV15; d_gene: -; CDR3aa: CATSRDLPGWDTEAFF
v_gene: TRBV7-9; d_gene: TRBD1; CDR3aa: CASSLTGGTEAFF
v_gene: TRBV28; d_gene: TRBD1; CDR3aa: CASRSTGGGKSEQFF
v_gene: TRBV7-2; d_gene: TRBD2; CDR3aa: CASSRGLAGVDTQYF
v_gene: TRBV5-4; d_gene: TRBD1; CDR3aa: CASSDKTGTGGDGYTF
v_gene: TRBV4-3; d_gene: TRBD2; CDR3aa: CASSHGSGRGYEQYF
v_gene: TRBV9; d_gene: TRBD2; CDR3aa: CASSARATSGILNEQFF
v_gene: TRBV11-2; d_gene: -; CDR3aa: CASSFSVQETQYF
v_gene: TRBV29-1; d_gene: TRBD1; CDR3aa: CSVDGTGSYEQYF
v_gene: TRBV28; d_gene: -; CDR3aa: CASSLGAASNYGYTF
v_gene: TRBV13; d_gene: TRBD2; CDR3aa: CASSLGTSSYEQYF
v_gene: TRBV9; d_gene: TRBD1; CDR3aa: CASSTLGQAPETQYF
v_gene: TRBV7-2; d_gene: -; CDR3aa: CASSLIGFNQPQHF
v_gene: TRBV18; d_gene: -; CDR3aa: CASSPPGLHNEQFF
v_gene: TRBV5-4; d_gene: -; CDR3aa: CASSQGQDYGYTF
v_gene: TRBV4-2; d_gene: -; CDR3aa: CASSQDIIGLGSYNEQFF
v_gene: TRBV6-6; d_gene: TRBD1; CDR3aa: CASSHGQVYEQYF
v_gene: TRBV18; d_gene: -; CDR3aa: CASSPLGGARNEQFF
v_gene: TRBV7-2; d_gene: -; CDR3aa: CASSSYLIDVLTF
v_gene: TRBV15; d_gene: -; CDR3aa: CATSSNRAGVKNIQYF
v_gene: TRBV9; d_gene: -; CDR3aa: CASSPPAAGTDTQYF